This entry describes one T cell receptor (beta chain). V dropped 5 bases and J dropped 8 bases, with 18 bases sitting between them. Germline lookup yields CDR1 MNHEY and CDR2 SMNVEV (reference sequence). CDR3 length: 15 amino acids. The sample comes from a study of blood T cell repertoires in COVID-19. The overall study: Sites across the United States, Italy and Spain contributed samples from acute and convalescent COVID-19. Sample material is recorded as cDNA or gDNA derived from T cells, B-cell-depleted T cells, or PBMCs.

Original analysis: Researchers report that nucleated cell counts were estimated from reference gene primer amplification. Profiled with immunoSEQ multiplex PCR; TCRdb holds only in-frame clones, not every one. V, J and clone size are taken as reported in that table, and D and trimming were inferred from the DNA itself. The sample consists of approximately 250,000 clones, around 83% of them appearing once. The V gene is TRBV27, the J gene TRBJ1-4; D is unresolved. Sequencing was performed on peripheral blood. The sequence came from a woman aged 40-49 years who had recovered from COVID-19. CDR3: CASSGPGSVREKLFF. The DNA for the CDR3 is TGTGCCAGCAGTGGCCCGGGGAGTGTCCGAGAAAAACTGTTTTTT. The variable domain in full, with the rest retrieved from reference TRBV27 and TRBJ1-4, is EAQVTQNPRYLITVTGKKLTVTCSQNMNHEYMSWYRQDPGLGLRQIYYSMNVEVTDKGDVPEGYKVSRKEKRNFPLILESPSPNQTSLYFCASSGPGSVREKLFFGSGTQLSVL.